This T cell receptor (beta chain) comes out of a study of molecular identifiers for immune sequencing clone quantification. Study information: Replicates involved a five-way split of RNA from roughly 20,000 or 100,000 naive CD8 cells, with sequencing of four.

Germline loops: CDR1 MNHEY, CDR2 SVGAGI. The CDR3 runs to 13 residues. V trimming: 4 bases; J trimming: 8 bases; junction bases outside the gene matches: 7. About this clonotype itself: Its matching antigen is unknown.

Study-level results: Clones of above 20 RNA copies carried over 98% of effector molecules; in naive cells they carried under 1%.

The CD8+CD4-CCR7+CD45RA+ phenotype defined the sorted naive CD8 T cells. For bulk TCR libraries, previously described methods and listed TCR primers were used. TCRdb recomputed calls from the PCR reads with MiXCR, one row per CDR3 protein. This table holds about 500,000 distinct CDR3 sequences, roughly a fifth found once. This rearrangement joins TRBV6-5 to TRBJ1-2; TRBD1 agrees at 7 bases. The sequence was collected from a human donor in good health. Some libraries in this study had Jurkat cell RNA spiked in. What was sequenced was naive CD8+ T cells from blood, with Jurkat cell RNA spiked in. The subset was: FACS-sorted CD8+CD4-CCR7+CD45RA+ naive T cells. CDR3 sequence (DNA): TGTGCCAGCAGTTCTGGTAACAGGGGCGGCTACACCTTC. Amino acids: CASSSGNRGGYTF.